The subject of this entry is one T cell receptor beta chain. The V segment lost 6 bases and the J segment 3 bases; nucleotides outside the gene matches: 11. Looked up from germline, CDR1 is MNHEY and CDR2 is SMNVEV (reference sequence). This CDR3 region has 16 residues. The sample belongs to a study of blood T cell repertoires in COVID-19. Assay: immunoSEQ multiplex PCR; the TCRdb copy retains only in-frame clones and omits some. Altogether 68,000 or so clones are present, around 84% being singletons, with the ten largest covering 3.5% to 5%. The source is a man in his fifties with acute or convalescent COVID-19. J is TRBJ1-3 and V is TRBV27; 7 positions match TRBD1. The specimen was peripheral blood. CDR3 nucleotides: TGTGCCAGCAGACGTCTCGGGACAGCCGTTGGAAACACCATATATTTT. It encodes CASRRLGTAVGNTIYF.